These 18 T cell receptor beta chains share one sample of origin, sequenced in a study of CD8 T cells in Susac syndrome (dated by TCRdb to the late 2010s). Library construction relied on the immunoSEQ multiplex PCR assay. RNA was extracted with the RNeasy kit and roughly 0.45 to 1 ug was reverse transcribed using random hexamers. The public reads were reprocessed in TCRdb via fastp at Q25 and MiXCR, keeping in-frame beta chains. Each CDR3 protein appears once, grouped with its most common genes and DNA. Recorded for this sample are about 200,000 distinct CDR3 sequences; about 95% of them occurred a single time. The ten most abundant clones make up approximately 0.081% of the sample. The sequenced sample was CD4+ T cells from PBMCs. These receptors were obtained from a human donor with multiple sclerosis.

The table lists this clonotype with a count of one. The chain combines TRBV6-6 with TRBJ2-3; TRBD2 agrees at 7 bases. The germline V gene encodes CDR1 MNHNY and CDR2 SVGAGI (reference sequence). The CDR3 extends over 16 amino acids. J was trimmed by 0 bases and V by 2 bases; bases with no gene match: 5. CDR3: CASSYGDGGSTDTQYF. The CDR3 DNA reads TGTGCCAGCAGTTACGGCGACGGGGGGAGCACAGATACGCAGTATTTT.

The chain recombines TRBV30 with TRBJ2-1; D possibly uses TRBD1 or TRBD2 (5 bases each). Per the germline V gene, CDR1 is GTSNPN and CDR2 is SVGIG (reference sequence). The ends were cut back, 2 bases at V and 10 bases at J, with 18 bases in the middle. The CDR3 has 14 amino acids. CDR3 nucleotide sequence: TGTGCCTGGAGTACAACCGGGACCCACGGCGAGCAGTTCTTC. Translating it yields CAWSTTGTHGEQFF.

The rearrangement uses TRBV3-1 and TRBJ1-2; weak D call: TRBD1 (5 bases). Germline loops: CDR1 LGHDT, CDR2 YNNKEL (reference sequence). V gave up 4 bases and J gave up 4 bases, with 13 bases separating them. This CDR3 region has 14 residues. CDR3 in amino acids: CASSRSRDSYGYTF. The DNA for the CDR3 is TGTGCCAGCAGCCGCTCCCGGGACTCCTATGGCTACACCTTC.

The chain has TRBV19 and TRBJ2-2; D perhaps matches TRBD1 (5 bases). The CDR3 has 14 amino acids. Germline loops: CDR1 LNHDA, CDR2 SQIVND (reference sequence). Trimming shortened V by 3 bases and J by 3 bases, and 8 bases separated the two germline ends. In nucleotides, the CDR3 is TGTGCCAGTAGTATCAGGGTCGACACCGGGGAGCTGTTTTTT. This translates into CASSIRVDTGELFF.

V is TRBV29-1 and J is TRBJ2-3; 9 positions agree with TRBD2. CDR1 is SQVTM, CDR2 ANQGSEA, per germline. The CDR3 length is 15 residues. Losses at the gene ends were 5 bases for V and 2 bases for J; bases not matched to a gene: 8. This CDR3 is CSVKASGASTDTQYF. Here the CDR3 DNA reads TGCAGCGTTAAGGCTAGCGGGGCATCCACAGATACGCAGTATTTT.

V is TRBV24-1 and J is TRBJ2-1, with D hard to call. This CDR3 is 12 amino acids long. Germline V CDR1 and CDR2: KGHDR, SFDVKD. Trimming removed 1 base at V and 12 bases at J, with 9 bases between. As DNA, the CDR3 is TGTGCCACCAGTGATTTTAGGAGTCGGCAGTTCTTC. Translated, it gives CATSDFRSRQFF.

This rearrangement joins TRBV5-1 to TRBJ2-1, with a possible D match to TRBD2 (6 bases). V lost 4 bases to trimming and J lost 6 bases, with 14 bases between them. Germline values: CDR1 SGHRS, CDR2 YFSETQ. This CDR3 has 14 amino acids. In nucleotides, the CDR3 is TGCGCCAGCAGCCTAGATTCGGGGGTCAATGAGCAGTTCTTC. As protein: CASSLDSGVNEQFF.

The V call is TRBV14, the J call TRBJ1-2, with 7 bases identical to TRBD1. This CDR3 contains 15 residues. CDR1 is SGHDN, CDR2 FVKESK, per germline. V shed 4 bases, J shed 5 bases, and the junction held 10 bases outside the gene matches. CDR3 amino acids: CASSLDRVSNYGYTF. The CDR3 DNA is TGTGCCAGCAGCCTCGACAGGGTCAGCAATTATGGCTACACCTTC.

This clonotype was observed once. The rearrangement joins TRBV30 to TRBJ1-5, with D possibly TRBD1 on 5 matching bases. Trimming shortened V by 6 bases and J by 2 bases, and 11 bases separated the two germline ends. The CDR3 consists of 13 residues. Germline values: CDR1 GTSNPN, CDR2 SVGIG (reference sequence). This chain's CDR3 is CACRTGGNQPQHF. The CDR3, as DNA: TGTGCCTGCCGTACAGGAGGCAATCAGCCCCAGCATTTT.

This chain joins TRBV3-1 and TRBJ2-1, with TRBD2 identical over 8 bases. V lost 4 bases, J lost 7 bases, and 9 bases stayed unmatched. CDR3 length: 15 amino acids. In germline, CDR1 is LGHDT, CDR2 YNNKEL (reference sequence). The CDR3 region is CASSRPGLVQNEQFF. CDR3 DNA: TGTGCCAGCAGCCGGCCGGGACTAGTTCAAAATGAGCAGTTCTTC.

The chain is built from TRBV2 and TRBJ1-4; TRBD1 aligns across 7 bases. V lost 5 bases to trimming and J lost 1 base; unmatched junction nucleotides: 4. There are 15 residues in the CDR3. Germline-derived CDR1 and CDR2 are SNHLY and FYNNEI. The CDR3 here is CASSQRQGTNEKLFF. The CDR3 nucleotides read TGTGCCAGCAGTCAACGACAGGGAACTAATGAAAAACTGTTTTTT.

This sequence joins TRBV30 and TRBJ1-1, with a possible D match to TRBD1 (5 bases). CDR3 length: 14 residues. The V end lost 1 base, the J end lost 5 bases, and 14 bases lay between the germline ends. Germline CDR1 GTSNPN, CDR2 SVGIG (reference sequence). CDR3 loop: CAWSAKGLRTEAFF. The CDR3 DNA sequence: TGTGCCTGGAGTGCTAAGGGGTTAAGGACTGAAGCTTTCTTT. Full variable domain (remainder filled in from reference TRBV30 and TRBJ1-1): SQTIHQWPATLVQPVGSPLSLECTVEGTSNPNLYWYRQAAGRGLQLLFYSVGIGQISSEVPQNLSASRPQDRQFILSSKKLLLSDSGFYLCAWSAKGLRTEAFFGQGTRLTVV.

The chain combines TRBV27 with TRBJ2-3; perhaps TRBD2 as D (6 bases). Trimming took 2 bases from V and 5 from J, leaving 14 bases between them. The germline CDR1 and CDR2 sequences are MNHEY and SMNVEV (reference sequence). The CDR3 spans 15 residues. The CDR3 bases are TGTGCCAGCAGTTTAGCGGGGAACCTGAGAGATACGCAGTATTTT. Encoded protein: CASSLAGNLRDTQYF.

The chain employs TRBV13 and TRBJ2-7, with TRBD2 matching over 13 bases. The J segment lost 4 bases and the V segment lost 2 bases, leaving 2 bases of the junction unmatched. Germline CDR1 and CDR2: PRHDT and FYEKMQ (reference sequence). The CDR3 has 15 amino acids. In DNA, the CDR3 is TGTGCCAGCAGCTTAAGGGGACTAGCGGGATACGAGCAGTACTTC. It yields the protein CASSLRGLAGYEQYF.

This sequence joins TRBV29-1 and TRBJ1-1; no clear D gene. CDR3 length equals 13 residues. Germline assignment: CDR1 SQVTM and CDR2 ANQGSEA. The V end was cut by 5 bases, the J end by 3 bases, with 13 bases between. This chain's CDR3 is CSVNRLADTEAFF. For the CDR3, the DNA is TGCAGCGTTAATCGGTTGGCGGACACTGAAGCTTTCTTT.

V gene TRBV27 combines with J gene TRBJ2-7, with D uncertain. V was pared by 6 bases and J by 3 bases, with 9 bases between. The germline V gene has CDR1 MNHEY and CDR2 SMNVEV (reference sequence). The CDR3 has 12 residues. CDR3 DNA sequence: TGTGCCAGCAGCCGTCGGAGCTACGAGCAGTACTTC. As protein: CASSRRSYEQYF.

The chain carries TRBV20-1 and TRBJ1-6, with D possibly matching TRBD1 (6 bases). Trimming left V 3 bases short and J 8 bases short, with 17 bases between. The CDR3 is 15 residues long. Germline CDR1 DFQATT, CDR2 SNEGSKA (reference sequence). This CDR3 is CSASGGQSTDSPLHF. The DNA for the CDR3 is TGCAGTGCTAGTGGGGGGCAGAGCACAGATTCACCCCTCCACTTT.

The rearrangement uses TRBV29-1 and TRBJ1-1; D is uncertain. The germline CDR1 and CDR2 sequences are SQVTM and ANQGSEA. The CDR3 length is 13 residues. Trimming cost V 2 bases and J 5 bases, with 12 bases left between them. For the CDR3, the DNA is TGCAGCGTTGAATCCCCTTCCGGGACTGAAGCTTTCTTT. Protein sequence: CSVESPSGTEAFF. Filled out from reference TRBV29-1 and TRBJ1-1, the complete variable domain reads SAVISQKPSRDICQRGTSLTIQCQVDSQVTMMFWYRQQPGQSLTLIATANQGSEATYESGFVIDKFPISRPNLTFSTLTVSNMSPEDSSIYLCSVESPSGTEAFFGQGTRLTVV.